This T cell receptor (beta chain) derives from a study of human thymus T cells. General study results and limits: Related research described thymic repertoires that were highly overlapping among unrelated individuals. Apparent bias marked the V and J gene usage of thymic and blood repertoires.

This table comes from immunoSEQ multiplex PCR, and its TCRdb copy is limited to in-frame clones, with some not included. The data show roughly 120,000 clones, around 94% seen once. Concerning this clone itself: Its matching antigen is unknown.

Germline V gene data show CDR1 as LNHDA and CDR2 as SQIVND (reference sequence). V was shortened by 5 bases and J by 4 bases, with 15 bases between the two germline ends. The CDR3 has 16 amino acids. Corrective heart surgery yielded the resections from which the thymus tissue came. Having corrective surgery for congenital heart defects, healthy Finnish infants were the ones who donated. The TCR originated in a boy younger than two with a congenital heart defect but otherwise immunologically healthy. The chain links TRBV19 to TRBJ1-6, with D unresolved. Sequenced: thymus tissue. In nucleotides, the CDR3 is TGTGCCAGTAGTCCAACCGGGCTGACATATAATTCACCCCTCCACTTT. Protein sequence: CASSPTGLTYNSPLHF.